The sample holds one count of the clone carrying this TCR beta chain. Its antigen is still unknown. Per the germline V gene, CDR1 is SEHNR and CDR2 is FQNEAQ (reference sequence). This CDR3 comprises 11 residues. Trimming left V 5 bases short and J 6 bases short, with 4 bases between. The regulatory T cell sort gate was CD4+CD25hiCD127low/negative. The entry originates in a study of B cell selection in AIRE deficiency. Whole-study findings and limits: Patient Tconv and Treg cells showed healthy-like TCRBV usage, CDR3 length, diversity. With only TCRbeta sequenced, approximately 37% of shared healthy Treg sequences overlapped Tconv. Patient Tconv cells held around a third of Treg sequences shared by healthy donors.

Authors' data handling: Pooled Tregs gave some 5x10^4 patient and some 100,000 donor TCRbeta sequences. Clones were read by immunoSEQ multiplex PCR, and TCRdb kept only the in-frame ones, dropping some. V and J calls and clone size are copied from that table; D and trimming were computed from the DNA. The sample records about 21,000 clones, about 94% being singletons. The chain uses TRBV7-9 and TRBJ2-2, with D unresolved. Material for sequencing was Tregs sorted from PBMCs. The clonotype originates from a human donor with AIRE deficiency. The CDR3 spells CASSRAGELFF. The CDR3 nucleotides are TGTGCCAGCAGCAGAGCCGGGGAGCTGTTTTTT.